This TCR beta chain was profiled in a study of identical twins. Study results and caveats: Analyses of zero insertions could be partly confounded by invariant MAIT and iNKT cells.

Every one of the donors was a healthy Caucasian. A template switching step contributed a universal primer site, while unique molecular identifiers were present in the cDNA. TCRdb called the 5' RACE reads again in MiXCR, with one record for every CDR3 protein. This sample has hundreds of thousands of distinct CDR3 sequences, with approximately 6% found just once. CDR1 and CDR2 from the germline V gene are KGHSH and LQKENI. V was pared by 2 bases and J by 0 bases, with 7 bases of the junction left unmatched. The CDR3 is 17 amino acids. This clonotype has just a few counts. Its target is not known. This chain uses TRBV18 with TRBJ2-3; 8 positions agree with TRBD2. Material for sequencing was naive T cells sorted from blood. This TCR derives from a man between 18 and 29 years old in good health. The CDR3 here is CASSPLASSGSTDTQYF. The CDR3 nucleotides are TGTGCCAGCTCACCATTAGCGTCTAGCGGGAGCACAGATACGCAGTATTTT.